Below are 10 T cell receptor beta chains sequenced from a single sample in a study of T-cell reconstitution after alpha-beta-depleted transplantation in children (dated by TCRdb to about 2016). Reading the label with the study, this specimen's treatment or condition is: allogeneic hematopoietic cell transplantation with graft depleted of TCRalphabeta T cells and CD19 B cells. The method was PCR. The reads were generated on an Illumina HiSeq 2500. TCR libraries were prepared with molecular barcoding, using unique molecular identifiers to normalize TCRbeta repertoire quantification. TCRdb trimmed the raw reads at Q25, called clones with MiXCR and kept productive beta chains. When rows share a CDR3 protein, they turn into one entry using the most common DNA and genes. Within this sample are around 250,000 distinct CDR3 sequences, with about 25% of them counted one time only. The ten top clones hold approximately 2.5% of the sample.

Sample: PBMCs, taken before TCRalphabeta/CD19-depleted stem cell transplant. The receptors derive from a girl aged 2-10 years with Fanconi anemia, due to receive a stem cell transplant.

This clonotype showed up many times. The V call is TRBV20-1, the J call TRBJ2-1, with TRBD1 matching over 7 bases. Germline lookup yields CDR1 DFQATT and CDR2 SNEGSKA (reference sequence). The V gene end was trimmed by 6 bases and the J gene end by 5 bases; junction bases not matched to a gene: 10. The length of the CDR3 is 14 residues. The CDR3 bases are TGCAGTGCCTCTTCCGGGACAGAAAACAATGAGCAGTTCTTC. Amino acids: CSASSGTENNEQFF.

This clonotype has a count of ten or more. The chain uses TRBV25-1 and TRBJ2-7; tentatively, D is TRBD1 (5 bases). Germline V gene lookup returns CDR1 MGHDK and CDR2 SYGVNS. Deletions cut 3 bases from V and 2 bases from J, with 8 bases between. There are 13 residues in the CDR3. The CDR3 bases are TGTGCCAGCAGTGAGCCAGGGCCCTACGAGCAGTACTTC. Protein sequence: CASSEPGPYEQYF.

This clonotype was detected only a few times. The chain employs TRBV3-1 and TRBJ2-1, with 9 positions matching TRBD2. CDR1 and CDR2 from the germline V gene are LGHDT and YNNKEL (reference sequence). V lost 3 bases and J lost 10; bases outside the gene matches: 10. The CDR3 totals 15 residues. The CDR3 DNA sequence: TGTGCCAGCAGCCACCTGACGGGTAGCGGGAGAGAGCAGTTCTTC. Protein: CASSHLTGSGREQFF.

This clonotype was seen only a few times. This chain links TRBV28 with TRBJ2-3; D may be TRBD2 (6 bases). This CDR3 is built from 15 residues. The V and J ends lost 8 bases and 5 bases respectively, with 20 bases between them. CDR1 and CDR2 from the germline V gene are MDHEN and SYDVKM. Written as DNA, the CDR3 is TGTGCCAGCTCGGACGGAGGGATCAATTTAGATACGCAGTATTTT. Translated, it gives CASSDGGINLDTQYF.

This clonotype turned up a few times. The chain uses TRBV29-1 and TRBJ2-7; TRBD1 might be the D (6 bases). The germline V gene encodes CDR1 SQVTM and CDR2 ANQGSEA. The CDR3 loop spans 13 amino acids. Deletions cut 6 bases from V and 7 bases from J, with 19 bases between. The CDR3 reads CSVTKQGVGEQYF. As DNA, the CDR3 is TGCAGCGTCACCAAACAGGGTGTGGGGGAGCAGTACTTC.

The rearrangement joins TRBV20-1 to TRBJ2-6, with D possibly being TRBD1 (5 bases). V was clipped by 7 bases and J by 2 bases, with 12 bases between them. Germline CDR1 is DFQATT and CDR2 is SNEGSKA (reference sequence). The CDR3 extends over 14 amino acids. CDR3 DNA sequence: TGCAGTGTAGACAGTATGACTGGGGCCAACGTCCTGACTTTC. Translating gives CSVDSMTGANVLTF.

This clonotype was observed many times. The CDR3 sequence is CASSLTSGSQNIQYF. The CDR3 nucleotides read TGCGCCAGCAGCTTGACTAGCGGGAGCCAAAACATTCAGTACTTC. This rearrangement joins TRBV5-1 to TRBJ2-4; 11 bases line up with TRBD2. From germline, CDR1 is SGHRS and CDR2 YFSETQ. The CDR3 runs 15 residues. The junction had 2 bases not matched to a gene; V was cut back by 1 base and J by 5 bases.

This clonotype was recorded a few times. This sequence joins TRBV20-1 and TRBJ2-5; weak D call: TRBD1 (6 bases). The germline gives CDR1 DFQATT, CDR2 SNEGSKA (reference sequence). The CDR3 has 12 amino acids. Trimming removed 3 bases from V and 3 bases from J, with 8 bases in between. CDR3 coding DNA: TGCAGTGCTAGTAACAGGGAAGAGACCCAGTACTTC. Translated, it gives CSASNREETQYF.

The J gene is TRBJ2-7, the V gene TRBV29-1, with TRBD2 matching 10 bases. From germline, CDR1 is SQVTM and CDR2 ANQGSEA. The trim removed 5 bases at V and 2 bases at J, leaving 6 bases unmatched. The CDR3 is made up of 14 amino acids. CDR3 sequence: CSVRPSGSPYEQYF. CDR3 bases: TGCAGCGTTCGGCCTAGCGGGAGTCCCTACGAGCAGTACTTC.

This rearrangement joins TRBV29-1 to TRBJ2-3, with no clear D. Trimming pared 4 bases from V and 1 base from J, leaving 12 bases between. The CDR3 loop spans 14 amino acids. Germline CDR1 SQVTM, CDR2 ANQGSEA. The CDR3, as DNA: TGCAGCGTTGGTCGGGTCAGGCGCACAGATACGCAGTATTTT. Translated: CSVGRVRRTDTQYF.